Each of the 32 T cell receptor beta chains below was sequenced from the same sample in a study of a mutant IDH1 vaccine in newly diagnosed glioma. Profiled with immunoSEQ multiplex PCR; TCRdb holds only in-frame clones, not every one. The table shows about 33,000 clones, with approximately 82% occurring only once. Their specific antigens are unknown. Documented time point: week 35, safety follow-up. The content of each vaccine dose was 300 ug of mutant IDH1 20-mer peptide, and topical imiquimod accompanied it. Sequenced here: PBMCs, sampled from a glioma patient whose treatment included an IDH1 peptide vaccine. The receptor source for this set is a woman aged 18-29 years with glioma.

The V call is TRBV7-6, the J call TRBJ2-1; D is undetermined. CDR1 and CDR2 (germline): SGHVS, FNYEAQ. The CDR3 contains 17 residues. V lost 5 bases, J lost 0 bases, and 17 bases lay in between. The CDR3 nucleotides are TGTGCCAGCAGCCTCATGATCAGCAGGAGCTCCTACAATGAGCAGTTCTTC. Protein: CASSLMISRSSYNEQFF.

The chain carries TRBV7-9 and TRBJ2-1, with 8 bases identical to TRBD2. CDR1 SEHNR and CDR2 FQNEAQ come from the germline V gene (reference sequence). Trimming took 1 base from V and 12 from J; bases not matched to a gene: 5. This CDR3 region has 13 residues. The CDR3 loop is CASSLERAGGQFF. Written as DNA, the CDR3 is TGTGCCAGCAGCTTAGAAAGGGCGGGGGGGCAGTTCTTC.

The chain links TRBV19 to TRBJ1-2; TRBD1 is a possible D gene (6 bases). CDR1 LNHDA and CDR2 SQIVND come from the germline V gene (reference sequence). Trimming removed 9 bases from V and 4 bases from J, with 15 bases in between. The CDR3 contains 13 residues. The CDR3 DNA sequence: TGTGCCAGAAACTACAGGGTAAGCTATGGCTACACCTTC. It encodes CARNYRVSYGYTF. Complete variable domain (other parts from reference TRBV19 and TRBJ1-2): DGGITQSPKYLFRKEGQNVTLSCEQNLNHDAMYWYRQDPGQGLRLIYYSQIVNDFQKGDIAEGYSVSREKKESFPLTVTSAQKNPTAFYLCARNYRVSYGYTFGSGTRLTVV.

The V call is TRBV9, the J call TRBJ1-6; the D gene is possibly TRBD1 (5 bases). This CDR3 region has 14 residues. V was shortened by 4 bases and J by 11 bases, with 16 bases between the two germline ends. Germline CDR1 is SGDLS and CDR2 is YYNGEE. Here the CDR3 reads CASSSGTAPTPLHF. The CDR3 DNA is TGTGCCAGCAGCTCCGGGACGGCGCCTACACCCCTCCACTTT.

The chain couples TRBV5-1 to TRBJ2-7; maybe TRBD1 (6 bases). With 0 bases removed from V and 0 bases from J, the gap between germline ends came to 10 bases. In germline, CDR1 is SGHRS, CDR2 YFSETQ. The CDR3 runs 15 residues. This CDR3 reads CASSLVGQSSYEQYF. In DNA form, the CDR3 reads TGCGCCAGCAGCTTGGTCGGACAGAGCTCCTACGAGCAGTACTTC.

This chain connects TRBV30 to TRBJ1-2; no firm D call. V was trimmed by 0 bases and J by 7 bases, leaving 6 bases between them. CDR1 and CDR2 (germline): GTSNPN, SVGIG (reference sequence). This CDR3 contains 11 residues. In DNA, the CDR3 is TGTGCCTGGAGTGTGTTGGGTGGCTACACCTTC. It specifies CAWSVLGGYTF.

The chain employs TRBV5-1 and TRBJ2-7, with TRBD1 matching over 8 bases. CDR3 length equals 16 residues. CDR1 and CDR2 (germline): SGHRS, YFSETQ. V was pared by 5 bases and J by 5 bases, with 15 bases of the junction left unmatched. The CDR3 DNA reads TGCGCCAGCAGGTTTATCTCGGGGACAGGAGCCGACGAGCAGTACTTC. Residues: CASRFISGTGADEQYF.

The chain's CDR3 is CASSSIAGGTDTQYF. Here the CDR3 DNA reads TGTGCCAGCAGCTCCATAGCGGGGGGTACAGATACGCAGTATTTT. The chain links TRBV11-2 to TRBJ2-3, with 10 bases lining up with TRBD2. Germline CDR1 SGHAT, CDR2 FQNNGV. Trimming cost V 4 bases and J 3 bases; bases outside gene matches: 4. The CDR3 consists of 15 residues.

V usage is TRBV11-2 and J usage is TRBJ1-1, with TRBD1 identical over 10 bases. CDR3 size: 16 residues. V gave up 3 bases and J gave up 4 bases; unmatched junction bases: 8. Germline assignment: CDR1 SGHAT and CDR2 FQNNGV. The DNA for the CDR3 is TGTGCCAGCAGCTTCGGACAGGGGGTAGGGTTCACTGAAGCTTTCTTT. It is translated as CASSFGQGVGFTEAFF.

The CDR3 spells CASSRQGSNQPQHF. CDR3 coding DNA: TGTGCCAGCAGCCGACAGGGAAGCAATCAGCCCCAGCATTTT. This sequence joins TRBV7-9 and TRBJ1-5; TRBD1 matches at 7 bases. Looked up from germline, CDR1 is SEHNR and CDR2 is FQNEAQ (reference sequence). The CDR3 length is 14 residues. The V segment lost 5 bases and the J segment 1 base; nucleotides outside the gene matches: 2.

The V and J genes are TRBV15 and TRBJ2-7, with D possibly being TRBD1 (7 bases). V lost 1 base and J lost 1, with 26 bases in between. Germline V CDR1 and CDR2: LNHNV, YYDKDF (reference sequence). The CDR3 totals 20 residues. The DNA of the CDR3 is TGTGCCACCAGCAGAGTCCCCAGAGTGGAGGGGGCTACCACTTCCTACGAGCAGTACTTC. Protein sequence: CATSRVPRVEGATTSYEQYF.

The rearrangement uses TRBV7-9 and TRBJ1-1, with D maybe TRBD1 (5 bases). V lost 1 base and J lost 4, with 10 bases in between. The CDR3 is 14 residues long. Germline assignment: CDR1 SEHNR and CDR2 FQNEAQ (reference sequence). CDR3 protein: CASSLGRASTEAFF. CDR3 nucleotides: TGTGCCAGCAGCTTAGGCAGGGCCTCCACTGAAGCTTTCTTT.

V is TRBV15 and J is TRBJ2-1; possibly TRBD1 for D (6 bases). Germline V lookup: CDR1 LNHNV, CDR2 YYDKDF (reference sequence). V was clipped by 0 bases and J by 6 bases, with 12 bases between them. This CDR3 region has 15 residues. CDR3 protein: CATSREWTVPNEQFF. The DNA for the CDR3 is TGTGCCACCAGCAGAGAATGGACAGTACCCAATGAGCAGTTCTTC.

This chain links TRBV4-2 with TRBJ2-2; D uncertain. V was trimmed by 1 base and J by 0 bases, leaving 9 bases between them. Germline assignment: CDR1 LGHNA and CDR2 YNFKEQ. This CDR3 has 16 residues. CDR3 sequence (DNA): TGTGCCAGCAGCCAAGTCATTTTATCGAACACCGGGGAGCTGTTTTTT. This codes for CASSQVILSNTGELFF.

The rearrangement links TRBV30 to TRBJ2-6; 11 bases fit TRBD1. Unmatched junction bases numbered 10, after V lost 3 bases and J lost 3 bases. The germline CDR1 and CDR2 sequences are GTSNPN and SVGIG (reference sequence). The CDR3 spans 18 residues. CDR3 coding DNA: TGTGCCTGGAGGGAGGACAGGGGGCGTTCAGGTGGGGCCAACGTCCTGACTTTC. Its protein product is CAWREDRGRSGGANVLTF.

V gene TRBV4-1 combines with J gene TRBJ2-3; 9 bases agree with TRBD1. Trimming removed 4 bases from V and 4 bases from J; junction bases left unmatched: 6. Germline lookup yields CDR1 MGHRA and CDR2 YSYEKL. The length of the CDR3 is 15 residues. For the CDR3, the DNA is TGCGCCAGCAGCCCGGGACAGGGCTGGCCAGATACGCAGTATTTT. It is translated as CASSPGQGWPDTQYF.

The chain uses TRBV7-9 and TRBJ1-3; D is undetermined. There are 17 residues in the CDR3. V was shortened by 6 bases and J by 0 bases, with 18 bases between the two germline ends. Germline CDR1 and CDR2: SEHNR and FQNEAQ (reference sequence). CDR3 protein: CASSLLAGEPSGNTIYF. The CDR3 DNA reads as TGTGCCAGCAGTCTTTTGGCCGGGGAGCCCTCTGGAAACACCATATATTTT.

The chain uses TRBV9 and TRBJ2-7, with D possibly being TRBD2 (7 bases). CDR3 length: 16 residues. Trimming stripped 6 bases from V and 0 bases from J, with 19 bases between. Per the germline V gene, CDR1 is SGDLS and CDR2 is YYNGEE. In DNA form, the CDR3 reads TGTGCCAGCACCAGGGGAGGGGGTCAGCCCTCCTACGAGCAGTACTTC. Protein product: CASTRGGGQPSYEQYF.

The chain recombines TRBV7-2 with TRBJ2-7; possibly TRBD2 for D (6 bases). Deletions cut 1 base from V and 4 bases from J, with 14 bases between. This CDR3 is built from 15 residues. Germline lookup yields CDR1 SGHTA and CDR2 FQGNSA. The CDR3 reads CASSLVVQGLYEQYF. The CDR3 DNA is TGTGCCAGCAGCTTAGTCGTCCAGGGACTTTACGAGCAGTACTTC.

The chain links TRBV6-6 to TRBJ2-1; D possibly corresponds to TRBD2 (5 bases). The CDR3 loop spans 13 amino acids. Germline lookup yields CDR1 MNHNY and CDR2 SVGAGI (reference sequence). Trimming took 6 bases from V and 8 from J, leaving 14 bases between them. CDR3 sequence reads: CASRGSIIDEQFF. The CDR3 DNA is TGTGCCAGCAGGGGGAGCATAATCGATGAGCAGTTCTTC.

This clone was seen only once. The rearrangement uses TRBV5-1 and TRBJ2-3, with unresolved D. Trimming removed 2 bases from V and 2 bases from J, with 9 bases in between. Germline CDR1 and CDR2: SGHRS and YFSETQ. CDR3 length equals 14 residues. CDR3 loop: CASSLVEVTDTQYF. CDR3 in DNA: TGCGCCAGCAGCTTAGTGGAAGTCACAGATACGCAGTATTTT.

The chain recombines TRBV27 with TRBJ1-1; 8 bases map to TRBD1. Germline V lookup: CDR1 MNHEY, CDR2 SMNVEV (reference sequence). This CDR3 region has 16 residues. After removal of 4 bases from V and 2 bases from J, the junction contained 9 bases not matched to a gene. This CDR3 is CASSYQGAGYNTEAFF. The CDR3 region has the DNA TGTGCCAGCAGTTACCAGGGGGCGGGTTATAACACTGAAGCTTTCTTT.

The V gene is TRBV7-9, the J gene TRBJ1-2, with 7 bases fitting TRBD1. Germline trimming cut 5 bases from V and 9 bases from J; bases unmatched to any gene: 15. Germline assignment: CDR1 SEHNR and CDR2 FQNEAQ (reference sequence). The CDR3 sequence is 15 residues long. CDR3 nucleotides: TGTGCCAGCAGCAACGAACGAACGAGACAGGGACGCTACACCTTC. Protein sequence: CASSNERTRQGRYTF.

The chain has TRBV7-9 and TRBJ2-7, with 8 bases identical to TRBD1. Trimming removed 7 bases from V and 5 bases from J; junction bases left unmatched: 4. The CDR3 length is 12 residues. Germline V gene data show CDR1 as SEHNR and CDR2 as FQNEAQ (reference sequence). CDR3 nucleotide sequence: TGTGCCAGCACCATGGGACAGGACGAGCAGTACTTC. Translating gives CASTMGQDEQYF.

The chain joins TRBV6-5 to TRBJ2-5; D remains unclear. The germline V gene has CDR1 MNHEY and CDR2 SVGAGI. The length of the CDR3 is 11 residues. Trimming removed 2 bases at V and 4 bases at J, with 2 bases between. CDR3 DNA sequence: TGTGCCAGCAGTTACGCAGAGACCCAGTACTTC. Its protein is CASSYAETQYF.

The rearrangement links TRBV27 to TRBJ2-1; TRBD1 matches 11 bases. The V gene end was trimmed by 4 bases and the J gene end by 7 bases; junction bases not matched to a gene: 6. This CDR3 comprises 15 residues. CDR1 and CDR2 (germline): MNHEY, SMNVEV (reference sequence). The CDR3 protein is CASSSGQGAQNEQFF. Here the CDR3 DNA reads TGTGCCAGCAGTTCTGGACAGGGGGCGCAGAATGAGCAGTTCTTC.

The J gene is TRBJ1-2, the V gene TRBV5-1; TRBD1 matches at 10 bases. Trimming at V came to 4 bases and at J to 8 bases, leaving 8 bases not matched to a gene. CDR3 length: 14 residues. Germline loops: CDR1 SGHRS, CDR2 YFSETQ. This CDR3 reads CASSMTGGAGGYTF. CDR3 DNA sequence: TGCGCCAGCAGCATGACAGGGGGCGCGGGCGGCTACACCTTC.

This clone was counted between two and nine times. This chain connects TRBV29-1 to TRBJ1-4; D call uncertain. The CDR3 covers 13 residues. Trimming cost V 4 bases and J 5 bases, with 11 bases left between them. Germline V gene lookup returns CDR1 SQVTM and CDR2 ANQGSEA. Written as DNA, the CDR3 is TGCAGCGTTGTTAAGGGAGTAAATGAAAAACTGTTTTTT. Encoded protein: CSVVKGVNEKLFF.

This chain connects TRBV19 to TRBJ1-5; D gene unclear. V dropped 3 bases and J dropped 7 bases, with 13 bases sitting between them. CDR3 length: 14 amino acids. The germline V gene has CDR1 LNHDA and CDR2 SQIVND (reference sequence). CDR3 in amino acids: CASSMGRWAQPQHF. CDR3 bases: TGTGCCAGTAGTATGGGGAGGTGGGCGCAGCCCCAGCATTTT.

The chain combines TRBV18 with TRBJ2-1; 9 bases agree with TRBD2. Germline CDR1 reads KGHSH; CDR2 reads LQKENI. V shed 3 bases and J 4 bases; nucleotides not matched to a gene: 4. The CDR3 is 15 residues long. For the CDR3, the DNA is TGTGCCAGCTCACCGACTAGCGGTCAATACAATGAGCAGTTCTTC. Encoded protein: CASSPTSGQYNEQFF.

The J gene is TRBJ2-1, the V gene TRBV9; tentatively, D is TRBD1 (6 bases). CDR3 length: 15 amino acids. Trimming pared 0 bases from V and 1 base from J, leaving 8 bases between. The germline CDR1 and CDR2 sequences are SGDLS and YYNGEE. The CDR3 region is CASSVGQGSYNEQFF. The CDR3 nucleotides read TGTGCCAGCAGCGTAGGTCAGGGGTCCTACAATGAGCAGTTCTTC.

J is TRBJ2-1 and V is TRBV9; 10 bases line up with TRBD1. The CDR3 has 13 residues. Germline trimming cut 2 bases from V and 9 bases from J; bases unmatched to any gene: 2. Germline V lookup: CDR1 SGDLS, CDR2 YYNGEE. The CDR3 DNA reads TGTGCCAGCAGCGTGGACAGGGGGACTGAGCAGTTCTTC. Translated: CASSVDRGTEQFF.